This section outlines one T cell receptor beta chain sequence together with its context. The data belong to a study of blood T cells in healthy people across ages. Germline values: CDR1 DFQATT, CDR2 SNEGSKA (reference sequence). V was pared by 3 bases and J by 5 bases, with 6 bases of the junction left unmatched. This CDR3 is 14 amino acids long. Primed by a sample-barcoded 5' primer and a J-beta primer mix, a second PCR proceeded for roughly 6 to 12 cycles. Every molecule of cDNA carried a tag from a template-switch adaptor with 12 random nucleotides. TCRdb reprocessed the 5' RACE reads via MiXCR and lists one record per CDR3 protein. The table has under 750,000 distinct CDR3 sequences, around 48% seen once; the top ten hold around 24%. A minimum of 5.5 micrograms of total RNA was extracted per sample.

The TCR comes from a man older than 75 in good health. The chain has TRBV20-1 and TRBJ2-1, with 8 bases lining up with TRBD1. Sequencing was performed on blood. This chain's CDR3 is CSASPDRGNNEQFF. The CDR3 region has the DNA TGCAGTGCTAGCCCCGACAGGGGAAACAATGAGCAGTTCTTC.